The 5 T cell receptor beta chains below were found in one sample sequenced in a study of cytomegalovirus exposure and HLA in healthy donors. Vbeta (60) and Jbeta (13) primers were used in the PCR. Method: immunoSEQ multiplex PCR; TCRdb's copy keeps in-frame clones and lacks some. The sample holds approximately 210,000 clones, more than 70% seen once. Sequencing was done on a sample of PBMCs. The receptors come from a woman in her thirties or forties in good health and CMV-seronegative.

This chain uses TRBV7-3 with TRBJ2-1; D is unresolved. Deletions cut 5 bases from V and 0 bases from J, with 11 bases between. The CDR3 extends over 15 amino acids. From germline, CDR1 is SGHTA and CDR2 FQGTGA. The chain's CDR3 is CASSPAPSSYNEQFF. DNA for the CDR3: TGTGCCAGCAGCCCCGCCCCGAGCTCCTACAATGAGCAGTTCTTC.

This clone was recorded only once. This CDR3 is CASSEAYPDSGGETQYF. In nucleotides, the CDR3 is TGTGCCAGCAGTGAAGCCTACCCCGACAGTGGCGGAGAGACCCAGTACTTC. The V and J genes are TRBV6-1 and TRBJ2-5, with D maybe TRBD1 (5 bases). Per the germline V gene, CDR1 is MNHNS and CDR2 is SASEGT. This CDR3 is 17 amino acids long. V gave up 0 bases and J gave up 4 bases, with 18 bases separating them.

The CDR3 sequence: CASSVVGGRRIEQFF. For the CDR3, the DNA is TGTGCCAGCAGCGTAGTTGGCGGGAGGAGAATTGAGCAGTTCTTC. The chain carries TRBV9 and TRBJ2-1; TRBD2 matches 8 bases. CDR1 and CDR2 from the germline V gene are SGDLS and YYNGEE. The trim removed 0 bases at V and 9 bases at J, leaving 8 bases unmatched. The length of the CDR3 is 15 residues.

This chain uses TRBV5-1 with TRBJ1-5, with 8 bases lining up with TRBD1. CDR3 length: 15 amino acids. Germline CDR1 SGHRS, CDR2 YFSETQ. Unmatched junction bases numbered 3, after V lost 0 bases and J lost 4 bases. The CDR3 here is CASSLAGQVNQPQHF. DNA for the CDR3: TGCGCCAGCAGCTTGGCGGGACAGGTGAATCAGCCCCAGCATTTT.

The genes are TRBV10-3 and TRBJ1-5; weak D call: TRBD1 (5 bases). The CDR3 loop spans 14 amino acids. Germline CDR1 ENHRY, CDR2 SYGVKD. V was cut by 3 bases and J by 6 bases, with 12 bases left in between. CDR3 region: CAISDDRRSQPQHF. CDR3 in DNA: TGTGCCATCAGTGATGACAGACGTAGTCAGCCCCAGCATTTT.